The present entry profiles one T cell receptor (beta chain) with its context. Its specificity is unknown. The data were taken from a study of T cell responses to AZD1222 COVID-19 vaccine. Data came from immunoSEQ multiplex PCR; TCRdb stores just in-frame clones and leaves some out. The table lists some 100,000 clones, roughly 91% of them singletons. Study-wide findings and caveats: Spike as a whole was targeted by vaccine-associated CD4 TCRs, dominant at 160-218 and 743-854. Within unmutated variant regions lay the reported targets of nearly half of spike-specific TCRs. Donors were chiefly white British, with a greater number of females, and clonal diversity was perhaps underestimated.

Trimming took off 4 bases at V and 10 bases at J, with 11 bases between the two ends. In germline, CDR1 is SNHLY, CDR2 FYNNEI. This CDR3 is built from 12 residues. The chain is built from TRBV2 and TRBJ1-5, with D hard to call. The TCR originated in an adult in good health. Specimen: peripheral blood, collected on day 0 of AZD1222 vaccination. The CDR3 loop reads CASSADRPPQHF. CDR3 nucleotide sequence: TGTGCCAGCAGTGCCGACCGTCCACCCCAGCATTTT.